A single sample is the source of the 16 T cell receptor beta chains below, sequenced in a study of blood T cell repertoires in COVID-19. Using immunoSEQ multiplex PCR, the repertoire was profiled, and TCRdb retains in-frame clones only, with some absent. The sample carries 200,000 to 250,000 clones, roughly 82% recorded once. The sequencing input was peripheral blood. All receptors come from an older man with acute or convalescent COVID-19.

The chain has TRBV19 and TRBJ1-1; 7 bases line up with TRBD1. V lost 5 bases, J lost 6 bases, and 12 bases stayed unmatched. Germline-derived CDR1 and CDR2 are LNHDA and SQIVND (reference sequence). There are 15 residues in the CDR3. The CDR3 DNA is TGTGCCAGTAGTCCCGGGAACAGGGGTTTCGCTGAAGCTTTCTTT. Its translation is CASSPGNRGFAEAFF.

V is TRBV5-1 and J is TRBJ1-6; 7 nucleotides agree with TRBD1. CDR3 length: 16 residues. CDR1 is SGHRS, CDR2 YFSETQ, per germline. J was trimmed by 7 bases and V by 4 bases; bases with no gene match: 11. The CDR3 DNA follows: TGCGCCAGCAGCGCGCGGGGACAGAGTCAAAATTCACCCCTCCACTTT. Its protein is CASSARGQSQNSPLHF.

The CDR3 bases are TGTGCCAGCAGCGAACGACAGGTAGGCGAGCAGTACTTC. It translates to CASSERQVGEQYF. The V call is TRBV5-4, the J call TRBJ2-7; TRBD1 is a possible D gene (6 bases). Trimming shortened V by 4 bases and J by 6 bases, and 14 bases separated the two germline ends. Germline assignment: CDR1 SGHNT and CDR2 YYREEE (reference sequence). The CDR3 contains 13 residues.

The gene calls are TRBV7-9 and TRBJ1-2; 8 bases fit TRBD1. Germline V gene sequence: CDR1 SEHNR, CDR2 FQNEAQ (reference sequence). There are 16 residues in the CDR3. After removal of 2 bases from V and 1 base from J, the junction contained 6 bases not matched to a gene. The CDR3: CASSLSPGQGNYGYTF. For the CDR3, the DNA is TGTGCCAGCAGCTTATCCCCAGGACAGGGTAACTATGGCTACACCTTC.

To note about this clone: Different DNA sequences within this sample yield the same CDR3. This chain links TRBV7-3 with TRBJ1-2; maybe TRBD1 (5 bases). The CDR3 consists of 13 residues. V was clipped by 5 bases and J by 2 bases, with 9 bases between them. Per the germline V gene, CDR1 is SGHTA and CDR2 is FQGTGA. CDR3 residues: CASSPDRNYGYTF. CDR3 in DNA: TGTGCCAGCAGCCCCGACAGAAACTATGGCTACACCTTC.

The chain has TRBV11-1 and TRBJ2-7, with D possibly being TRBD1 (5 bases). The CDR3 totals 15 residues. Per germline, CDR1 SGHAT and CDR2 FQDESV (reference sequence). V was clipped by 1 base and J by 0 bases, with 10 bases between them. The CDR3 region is CASSLGGLSSYEQYF. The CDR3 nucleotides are TGTGCCAGCAGCTTAGGGGGCTTGAGCTCCTACGAGCAGTACTTC.

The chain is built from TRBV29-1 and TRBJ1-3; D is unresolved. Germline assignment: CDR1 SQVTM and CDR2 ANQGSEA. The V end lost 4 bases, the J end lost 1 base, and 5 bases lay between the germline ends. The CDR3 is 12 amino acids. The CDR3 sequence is CSVALSGNTIYF. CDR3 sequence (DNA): TGCAGCGTTGCCCTATCTGGAAACACCATATATTTT.

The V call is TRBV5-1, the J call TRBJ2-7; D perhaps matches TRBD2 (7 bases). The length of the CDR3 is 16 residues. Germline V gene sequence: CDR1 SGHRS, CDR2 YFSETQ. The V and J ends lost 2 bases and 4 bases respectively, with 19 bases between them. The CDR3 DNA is TGCGCCAGCAGCTTTGGGGGGGCCGGGAAAAAGTACGAGCAGTACTTC. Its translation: CASSFGGAGKKYEQYF.

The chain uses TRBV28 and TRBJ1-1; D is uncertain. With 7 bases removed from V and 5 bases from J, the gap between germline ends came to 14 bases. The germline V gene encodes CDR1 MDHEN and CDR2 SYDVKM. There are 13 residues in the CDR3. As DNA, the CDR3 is TGTGCCAGCATAGAGGCGGGCTGGACTGAAGCTTTCTTT. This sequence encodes CASIEAGWTEAFF. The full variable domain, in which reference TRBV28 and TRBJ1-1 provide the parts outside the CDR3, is DVKVTQSSRYLVKRTGEKVFLECVQDMDHENMFWYRQDPGLGLRLIYFSYDVKMKEKGDIPEGYSVSREKKERFSLILESASTNQTSMYLCASIEAGWTEAFFGQGTRLTVV.

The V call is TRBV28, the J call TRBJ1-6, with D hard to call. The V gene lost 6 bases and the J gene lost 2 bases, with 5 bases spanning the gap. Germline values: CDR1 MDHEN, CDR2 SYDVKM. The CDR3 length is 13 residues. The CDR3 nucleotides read TGTGCCAGCAGCCGGGCCTATAATTCACCCCTCCACTTT. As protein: CASSRAYNSPLHF. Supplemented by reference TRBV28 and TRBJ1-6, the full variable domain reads DVKVTQSSRYLVKRTGEKVFLECVQDMDHENMFWYRQDPGLGLRLIYFSYDVKMKEKGDIPEGYSVSREKKERFSLILESASTNQTSMYLCASSRAYNSPLHFGNGTRLTVT.

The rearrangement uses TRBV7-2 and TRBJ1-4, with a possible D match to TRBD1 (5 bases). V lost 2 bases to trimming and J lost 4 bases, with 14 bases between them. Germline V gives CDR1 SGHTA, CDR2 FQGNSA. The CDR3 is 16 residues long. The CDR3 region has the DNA TGTGCCAGCAGCTTAACGGCAGGGAGGGGTAATGAAAAACTGTTTTTT. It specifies CASSLTAGRGNEKLFF.

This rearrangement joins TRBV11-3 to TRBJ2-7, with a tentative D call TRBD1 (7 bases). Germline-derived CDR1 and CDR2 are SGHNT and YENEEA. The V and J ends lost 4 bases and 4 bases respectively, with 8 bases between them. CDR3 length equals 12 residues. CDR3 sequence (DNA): TGTGCCAGCAGCTCAGGGGGGTACGAGCAGTACTTC. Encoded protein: CASSSGGYEQYF. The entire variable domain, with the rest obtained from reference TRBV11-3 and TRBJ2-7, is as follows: EAGVVQSPRYKIIEKKQPVAFWCNPISGHNTLYWYLQNLGQGPELLIRYENEEAVDDSQLPKDRFSAERLKGVDSTLKIQPAELGDSAVYLCASSSGGYEQYFGPGTRLTVT.

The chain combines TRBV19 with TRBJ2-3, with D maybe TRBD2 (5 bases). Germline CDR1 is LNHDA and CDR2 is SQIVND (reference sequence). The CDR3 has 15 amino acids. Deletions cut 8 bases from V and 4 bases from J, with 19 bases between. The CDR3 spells CASVSGGGQADTQYF. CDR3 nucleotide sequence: TGTGCCAGTGTATCGGGCGGAGGTCAAGCAGATACGCAGTATTTT. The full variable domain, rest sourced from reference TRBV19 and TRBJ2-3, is DGGITQSPKYLFRKEGQNVTLSCEQNLNHDAMYWYRQDPGQGLRLIYYSQIVNDFQKGDIAEGYSVSREKKESFPLTVTSAQKNPTAFYLCASVSGGGQADTQYFGPGTRLTVL.

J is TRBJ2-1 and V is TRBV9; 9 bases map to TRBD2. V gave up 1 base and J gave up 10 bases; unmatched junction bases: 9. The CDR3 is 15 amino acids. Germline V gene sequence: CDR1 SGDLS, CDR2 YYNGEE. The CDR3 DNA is TGTGCCAGCAGCGTAATGGGGACTGCGGGGGGGGAGCAGTTCTTC. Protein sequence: CASSVMGTAGGEQFF.

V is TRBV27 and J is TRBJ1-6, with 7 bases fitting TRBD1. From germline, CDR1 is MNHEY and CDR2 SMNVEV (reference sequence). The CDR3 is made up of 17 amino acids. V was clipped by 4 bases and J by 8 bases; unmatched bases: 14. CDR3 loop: CASSSLRLQGRHSPLHF. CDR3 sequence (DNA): TGTGCCAGCAGTTCCCTCCGTTTACAGGGGAGGCATTCACCCCTCCACTTT.

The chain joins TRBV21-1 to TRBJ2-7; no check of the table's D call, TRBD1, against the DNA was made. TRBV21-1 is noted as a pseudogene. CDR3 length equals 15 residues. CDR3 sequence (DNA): TGTGCCAGCAGCAAAGATAGGGACAGGGACTACGAGCAGTACTTC. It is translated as CASSKDRDRDYEQYF.